A single sample gave rise to the 16 T cell receptor beta chains below, sequenced in a study of blood T cell repertoires in COVID-19. Some clones are missing from TCRdb's copy, which holds only in-frame ones; the method was immunoSEQ multiplex PCR. The table lists more than 95,000 clones, about nine tenths of them singletons. The sequencing input was peripheral blood. Every receptor here comes from a man in his sixties with acute or convalescent COVID-19.

The sample holds one count of this clone. The chain carries TRBV7-9 and TRBJ1-1; D possibly corresponds to TRBD1 (6 bases). In germline, CDR1 is SEHNR, CDR2 FQNEAQ (reference sequence). The CDR3 is made up of 13 amino acids. V dropped 5 bases and J dropped 4 bases, with 11 bases sitting between them. The CDR3 sequence: CASSAGVGTEAFF. In nucleotides, the CDR3 is TGTGCCAGCAGCGCAGGGGTTGGCACTGAAGCTTTCTTT.

V is TRBV7-6 and J is TRBJ2-6, with 9 bases lining up with TRBD1. The CDR3 is 17 residues long. Trimming took 5 bases from V and 0 from J; bases not matched to a gene: 5. Germline CDR1 is SGHVS and CDR2 is FNYEAQ. The CDR3 loop is CASSLGQGNSGANVLTF. For the CDR3, the DNA is TGTGCCAGCAGCCTCGGACAGGGGAACTCTGGGGCCAACGTCCTGACTTTC.

V usage is TRBV5-1 and J usage is TRBJ1-4, with 7 bases matching TRBD1. The germline V gene encodes CDR1 SGHRS and CDR2 YFSETQ. The CDR3 totals 13 residues. V lost 4 bases, J lost 8 bases, and 5 bases stayed unmatched. The DNA for the CDR3 is TGCGCCAGCAGCCAACAGGGGAGGGAAAAACTGTTTTTT. This codes for CASSQQGREKLFF.

V usage is TRBV5-1 and J usage is TRBJ1-2, with TRBD1 as a possible D gene (5 bases). Between the trimmed V and J ends, which lost 0 bases and 8 bases, there was a span of 14 bases. This CDR3 spans 14 amino acids. Germline CDR1 and CDR2: SGHRS and YFSETQ. The CDR3 DNA reads as TGCGCCAGCAGCTTGGGACAGCTCCCTATCGGCTACACCTTC. This codes for CASSLGQLPIGYTF.

This sequence joins TRBV5-1 and TRBJ1-2; D may be TRBD1 (6 bases). Trimming stripped 4 bases from V and 2 bases from J, with 9 bases between. This CDR3 is 13 amino acids long. Germline CDR1 SGHRS, CDR2 YFSETQ. The CDR3 spells CASSRDRNYGYTF. DNA of the CDR3: TGCGCCAGCAGCCGCGACAGGAACTATGGCTACACCTTC.

This chain joins TRBV5-1 and TRBJ2-1; 8 nucleotides agree with TRBD1. Germline-derived CDR1 and CDR2 are SGHRS and YFSETQ. The CDR3 has 19 residues. Germline trimming cut 3 bases from V and 0 bases from J; bases unmatched to any gene: 14. The CDR3 reads CASSSKNRTGTRSYNEQFF. CDR3 in DNA: TGCGCCAGCAGCTCGAAAAATCGGACAGGGACACGCTCCTACAATGAGCAGTTCTTC. Based on the CDR3 plus reference TRBV5-1 and TRBJ2-1, the full variable domain is KAGVTQTPRYLIKTRGQQVTLSCSPISGHRSVSWYQQTPGQGLQFLFEYFSETQRNKGNFPGRFSGRQFSNSRSEMNVSTLELGDSALYLCASSSKNRTGTRSYNEQFFGPGTRLTVL.

The V and J genes are TRBV4-1 and TRBJ1-2; TRBD1 aligns across 10 bases. The length of the CDR3 is 18 residues. The germline V gene encodes CDR1 MGHRA and CDR2 YSYEKL. Germline trimming cut 1 base from V and 1 base from J; bases unmatched to any gene: 9. The CDR3 spells CASSQAGPGQGRNYGYTF. The CDR3 DNA sequence: TGCGCCAGCAGCCAAGCGGGTCCGGGACAGGGGCGTAACTATGGCTACACCTTC.

This chain links TRBV14 with TRBJ1-2; TRBD1 might be the D (5 bases). This CDR3 has 16 residues. Germline V gene data show CDR1 as SGHDN and CDR2 as FVKESK. V lost 1 base, J lost 4 bases, and 16 bases lay in between. CDR3 in DNA: TGTGCCAGCAGCCAAGGTCCTCCGGGGGGAGGCTATGGCTACACCTTC. It translates to CASSQGPPGGGYGYTF.

V is TRBV5-4 and J is TRBJ1-2, with 10 bases aligning to TRBD1. V gave up 3 bases and J gave up 0 bases; unmatched junction bases: 2. The CDR3 is made up of 15 amino acids. The V gene's germline CDR1 is SGHNT and CDR2 YYREEE (reference sequence). CDR3 in amino acids: CASSSTGGPNYGYTF. CDR3 DNA sequence: TGTGCCAGCAGCTCGACAGGGGGCCCTAACTATGGCTACACCTTC.

V gene TRBV7-2 combines with J gene TRBJ1-1; 7 nucleotides line up with TRBD1. This CDR3 has 13 amino acids. The ends lost 4 bases at V and 4 bases at J; junction bases unmatched: 3. CDR1 is SGHTA and CDR2 is FQGNSA in the germline V gene. DNA for the CDR3: TGTGCCAGCAGCTCACGACAGGGCACTGAAGCTTTCTTT. Amino acid sequence: CASSSRQGTEAFF.

V usage is TRBV3-1 (or the pseudogene TRBV3-2) and J usage is TRBJ2-2, with 9 nucleotides matching TRBD2. The V and J ends lost 2 bases and 4 bases, in that order; junction bases with no gene match: 8. Germline-derived CDR1 and CDR2 are LGHDT and YNNKEL (reference sequence). There are 17 residues in the CDR3. The CDR3 loop reads CASSQISGTSSTGELFF. CDR3 bases: TGTGCCAGCAGCCAAATCTCCGGGACTAGCAGCACCGGGGAGCTGTTTTTT.

In DNA, the CDR3 is TGTGCCAGCAGTTATGGGGGGGGGAACAATGGGAATGAGCAGTTCTTC. This gives the protein CASSYGGGNNGNEQFF. V is TRBV28 and J is TRBJ2-1; 7 bases agree with TRBD2. V shed 4 bases and J 7 bases; nucleotides not matched to a gene: 13. The CDR3 has 16 amino acids. Germline V gene lookup returns CDR1 MDHEN and CDR2 SYDVKM.

A few counts support this clone. The chain couples TRBV19 to TRBJ1-2; weak D call: TRBD1 (6 bases). Germline loops: CDR1 LNHDA, CDR2 SQIVND (reference sequence). Trimming removed 7 bases from V and 0 bases from J, with 15 bases in between. The CDR3 runs to 15 residues. CDR3 loop: CASTKSGHSNYGYTF. The CDR3 DNA is TGTGCCAGTACGAAATCGGGACACTCTAACTATGGCTACACCTTC. Full variable domain (rest looked up from reference TRBV19 and TRBJ1-2): DGGITQSPKYLFRKEGQNVTLSCEQNLNHDAMYWYRQDPGQGLRLIYYSQIVNDFQKGDIAEGYSVSREKKESFPLTVTSAQKNPTAFYLCASTKSGHSNYGYTFGSGTRLTVV.

This clone was seen once. The chain joins TRBV11-2 to TRBJ1-2; TRBD1 agrees at 8 bases. This CDR3 region has 13 residues. Germline assignment: CDR1 SGHAT and CDR2 FQNNGV. Trimming cost V 4 bases and J 7 bases; bases outside gene matches: 5. CDR3 region: CASSSGQGGGYTF. The CDR3 nucleotides are TGTGCCAGCAGCTCCGGACAGGGAGGTGGCTACACCTTC.

V usage is TRBV2 and J usage is TRBJ1-4; 11 bases agree with TRBD1. Germline CDR1 SNHLY, CDR2 FYNNEI. V was clipped by 2 bases and J by 7 bases; unmatched bases: 9. This CDR3 contains 17 residues. The CDR3 coding sequence is TGTGCCAGCAGTGAAAATAGCCCCGGGACAGGGGGTGAAAAACTGTTTTTT. This codes for CASSENSPGTGGEKLFF.

The chain is built from TRBV27 and TRBJ2-1; D is undetermined. The V and J ends lost 3 bases and 2 bases respectively, with 8 bases between them. The germline V gene has CDR1 MNHEY and CDR2 SMNVEV (reference sequence). The CDR3 has 14 amino acids. The CDR3 region is CASSFQRTYNEQFF. In nucleotides, the CDR3 is TGTGCCAGCAGTTTCCAGCGTACCTACAATGAGCAGTTCTTC.